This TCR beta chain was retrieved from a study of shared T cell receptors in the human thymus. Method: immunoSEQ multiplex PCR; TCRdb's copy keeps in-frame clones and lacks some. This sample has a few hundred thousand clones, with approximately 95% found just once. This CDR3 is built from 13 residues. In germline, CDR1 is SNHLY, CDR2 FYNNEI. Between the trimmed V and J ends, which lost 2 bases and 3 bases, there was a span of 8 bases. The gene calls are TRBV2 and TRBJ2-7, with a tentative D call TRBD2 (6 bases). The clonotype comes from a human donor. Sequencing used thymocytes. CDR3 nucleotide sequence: TGTGCCAGCAGTGAACCGACTAGCTACGAGCAGTACTTC. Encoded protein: CASSEPTSYEQYF.